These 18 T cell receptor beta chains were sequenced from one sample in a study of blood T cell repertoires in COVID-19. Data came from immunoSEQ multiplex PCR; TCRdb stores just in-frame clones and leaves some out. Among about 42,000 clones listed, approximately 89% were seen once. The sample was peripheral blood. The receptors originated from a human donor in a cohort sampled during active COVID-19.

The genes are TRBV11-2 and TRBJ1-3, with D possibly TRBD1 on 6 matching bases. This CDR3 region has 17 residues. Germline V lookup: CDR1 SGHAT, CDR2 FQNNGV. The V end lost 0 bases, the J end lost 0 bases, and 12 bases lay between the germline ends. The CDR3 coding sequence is TGTGCCAGCAGCTTAGAGCCTAACAGGGCCTCTGGAAACACCATATATTTT. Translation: CASSLEPNRASGNTIYF.

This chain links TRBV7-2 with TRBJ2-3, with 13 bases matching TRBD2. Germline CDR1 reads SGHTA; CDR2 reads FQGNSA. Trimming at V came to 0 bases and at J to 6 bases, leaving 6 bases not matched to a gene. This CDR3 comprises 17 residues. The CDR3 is CASSLAATSGGADTQYF. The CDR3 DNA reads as TGTGCCAGCAGCTTAGCGGCTACTAGCGGGGGGGCCGATACGCAGTATTTT.

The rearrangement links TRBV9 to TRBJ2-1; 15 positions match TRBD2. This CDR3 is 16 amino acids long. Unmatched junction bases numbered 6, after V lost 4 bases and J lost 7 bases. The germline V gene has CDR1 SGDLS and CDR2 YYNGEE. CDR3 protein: CASSLGLAGGMNEQFF. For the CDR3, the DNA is TGTGCCAGCAGCCTCGGACTAGCGGGAGGGATGAATGAGCAGTTCTTC.

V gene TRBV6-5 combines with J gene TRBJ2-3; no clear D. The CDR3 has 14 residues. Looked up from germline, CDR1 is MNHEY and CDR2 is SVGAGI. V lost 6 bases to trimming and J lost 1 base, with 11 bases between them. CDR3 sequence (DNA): TGTGCCAGCAGAGAGGCTGTCCGCACAGATACGCAGTATTTT. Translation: CASREAVRTDTQYF.

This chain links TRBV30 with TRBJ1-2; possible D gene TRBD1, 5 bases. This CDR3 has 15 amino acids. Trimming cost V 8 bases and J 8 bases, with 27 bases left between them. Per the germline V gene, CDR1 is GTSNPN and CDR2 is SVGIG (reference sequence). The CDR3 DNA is TGTGCCCGATCATTATCCGGGCGCAGGGTCGACGGCTACACCTTC. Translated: CARSLSGRRVDGYTF.

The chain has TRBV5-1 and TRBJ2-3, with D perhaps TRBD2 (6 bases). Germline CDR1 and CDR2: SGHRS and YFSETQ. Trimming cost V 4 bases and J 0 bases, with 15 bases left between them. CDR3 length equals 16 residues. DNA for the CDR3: TGCGCCAGCAGCCCGGCACTAGCCACTAGCACAGATACGCAGTATTTT. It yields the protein CASSPALATSTDTQYF.

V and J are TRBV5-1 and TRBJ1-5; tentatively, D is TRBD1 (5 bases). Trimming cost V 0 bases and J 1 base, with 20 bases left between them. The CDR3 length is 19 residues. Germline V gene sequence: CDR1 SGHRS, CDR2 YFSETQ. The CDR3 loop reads CASSLEDYKGRLSNQPQHF. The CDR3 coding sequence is TGCGCCAGCAGCTTGGAGGACTACAAGGGGAGGCTGAGCAATCAGCCCCAGCATTTT.

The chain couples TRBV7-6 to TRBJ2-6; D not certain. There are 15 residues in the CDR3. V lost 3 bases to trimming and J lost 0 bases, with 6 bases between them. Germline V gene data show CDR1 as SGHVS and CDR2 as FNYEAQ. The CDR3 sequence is CASSFIPSGANVLTF. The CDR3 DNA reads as TGTGCCAGCAGCTTTATCCCCTCTGGGGCCAACGTCCTGACTTTC.

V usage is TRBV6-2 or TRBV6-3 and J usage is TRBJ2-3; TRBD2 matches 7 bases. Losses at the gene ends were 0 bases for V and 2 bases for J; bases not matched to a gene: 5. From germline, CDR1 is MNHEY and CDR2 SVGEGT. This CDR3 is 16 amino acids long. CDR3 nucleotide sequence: TGTGCCAGCAGTTACTCTACAGCGGGACCCACAGATACGCAGTATTTT. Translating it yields CASSYSTAGPTDTQYF.

The CDR3 here is CAIRGGAGNIQYF. CDR3 DNA sequence: TGTGCCATTCGCGGAGGAGCGGGAAACATTCAGTACTTC. The chain has TRBV28 and TRBJ2-4, with D perhaps TRBD2 (6 bases). From germline, CDR1 is MDHEN and CDR2 SYDVKM. The V gene lost 10 bases and the J gene lost 6 bases, with 16 bases spanning the gap. This CDR3 comprises 13 residues.

The CDR3 spells CASSDSSVPGGDRGYNGYTF. CDR3 DNA sequence: TGTGCCAGCAGTGACTCTTCAGTCCCTGGGGGGGACAGGGGGTACAATGGCTACACCTTC. The rearrangement uses TRBV6-4 and TRBJ1-2, with 11 bases lining up with TRBD1. This CDR3 has 20 residues. V was clipped by 0 bases and J by 6 bases; unmatched bases: 18. Germline CDR1 and CDR2: MRHNA and SNTAGT.

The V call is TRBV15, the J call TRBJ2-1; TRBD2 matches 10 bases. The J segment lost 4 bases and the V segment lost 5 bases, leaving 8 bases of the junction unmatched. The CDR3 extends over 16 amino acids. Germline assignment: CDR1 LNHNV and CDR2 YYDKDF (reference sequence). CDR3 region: CATSEGLAFYYNEQFF. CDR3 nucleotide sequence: TGTGCCACCAGCGAGGGACTAGCGTTTTATTACAATGAGCAGTTCTTC.

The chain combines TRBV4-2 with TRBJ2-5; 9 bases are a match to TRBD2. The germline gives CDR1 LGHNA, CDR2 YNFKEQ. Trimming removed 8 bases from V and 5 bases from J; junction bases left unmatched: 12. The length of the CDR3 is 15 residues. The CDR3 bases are TGTGCCAGCTCCCCAGGGGGGAGCGGGGGGGAGACCCAGTACTTC. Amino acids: CASSPGGSGGETQYF.

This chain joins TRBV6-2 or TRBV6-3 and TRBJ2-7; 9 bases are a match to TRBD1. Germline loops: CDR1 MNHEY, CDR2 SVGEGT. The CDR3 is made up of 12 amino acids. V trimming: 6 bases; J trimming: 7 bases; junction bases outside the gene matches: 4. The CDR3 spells CASSGTGYEQYF. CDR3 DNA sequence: TGTGCCAGCAGCGGGACAGGGTATGAGCAGTACTTC.

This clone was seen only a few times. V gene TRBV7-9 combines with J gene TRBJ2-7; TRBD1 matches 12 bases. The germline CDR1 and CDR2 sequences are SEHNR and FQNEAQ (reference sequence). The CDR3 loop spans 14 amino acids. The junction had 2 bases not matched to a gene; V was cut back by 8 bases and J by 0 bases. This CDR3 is CASGDRGHSYEQYF. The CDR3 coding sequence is TGTGCCAGCGGGGACAGGGGGCACTCCTACGAGCAGTACTTC. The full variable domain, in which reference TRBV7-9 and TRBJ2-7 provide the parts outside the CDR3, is DTGVSQNPRHKITKRGQNVTFRCDPISEHNRLYWYRQTLGQGPEFLTYFQNEAQLEKSRLLSDRFSAERPKGSFSTLEIQRTEQGDSAMYLCASGDRGHSYEQYFGPGTRLTVT.

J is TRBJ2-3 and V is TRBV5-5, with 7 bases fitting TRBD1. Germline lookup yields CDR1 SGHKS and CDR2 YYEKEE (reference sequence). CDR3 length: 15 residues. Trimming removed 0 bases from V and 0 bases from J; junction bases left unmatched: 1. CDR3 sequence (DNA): TGTGCCAGCAGCTTGGCCAGGGGGAGCACAGATACGCAGTATTTT. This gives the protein CASSLARGSTDTQYF.

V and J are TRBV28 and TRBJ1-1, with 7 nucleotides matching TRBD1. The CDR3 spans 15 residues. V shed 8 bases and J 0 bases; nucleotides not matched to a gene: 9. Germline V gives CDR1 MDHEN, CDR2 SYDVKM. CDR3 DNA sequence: TGTGCCAGCCCCCCTGGACAGGCTTTGAACACTGAAGCTTTCTTT. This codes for CASPPGQALNTEAFF.

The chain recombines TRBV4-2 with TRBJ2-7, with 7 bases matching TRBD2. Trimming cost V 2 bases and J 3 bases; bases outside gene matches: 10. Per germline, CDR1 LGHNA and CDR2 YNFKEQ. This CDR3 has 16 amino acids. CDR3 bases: TGTGCCAGCAGCCAAAAACCCGCGGGACTACACTACGAGCAGTACTTC. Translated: CASSQKPAGLHYEQYF.